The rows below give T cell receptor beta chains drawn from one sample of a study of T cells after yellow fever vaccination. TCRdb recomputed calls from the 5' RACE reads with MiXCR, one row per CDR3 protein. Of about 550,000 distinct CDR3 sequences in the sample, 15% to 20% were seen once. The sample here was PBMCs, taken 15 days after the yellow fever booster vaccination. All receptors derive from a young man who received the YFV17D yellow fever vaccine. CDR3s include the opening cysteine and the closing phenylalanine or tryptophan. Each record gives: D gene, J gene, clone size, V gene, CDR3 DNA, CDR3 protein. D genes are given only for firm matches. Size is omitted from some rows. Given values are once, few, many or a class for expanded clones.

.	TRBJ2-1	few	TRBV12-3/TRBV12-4	TGTGCCAGCAGGGATCGACTAGGTCGTGTAAATGAGCAGTTCTTC	CASRDRLGRVNEQFF
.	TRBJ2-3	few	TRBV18	TGTGCCAGCTCGCTATATGAACCCGGACTGCGACCAACCGCAAGCACAGATACGCAGTATTTT	CASSLYEPGLRPTASTDTQYF
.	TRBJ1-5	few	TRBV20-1	TGCAGTGCTATACCCGGGAGAGACAGGAGCCAGCCCCAGCATTTT	CSAIPGRDRSQPQHF
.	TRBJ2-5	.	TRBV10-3	TGTGCCATCAGTGAGTCAAGAGGGCAGATCCAAGAGACCCAGTACTTC	CAISESRGQIQETQYF
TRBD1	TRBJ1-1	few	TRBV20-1	TGCAGTGCTGTGGGACAGGGGCTCATGAACACTGAAGCTTTCTTT	CSAVGQGLMNTEAFF
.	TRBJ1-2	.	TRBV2	TGTGCCAGCAGTGAACGTAGGGGATACTATGGCTACACCTTC	CASSERRGYYGYTF
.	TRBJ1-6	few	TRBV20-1	TGCAGTGCTAGAGAGGTCGGGGACTCCTATAATTCACCCCTCCACTTT	CSAREVGDSYNSPLHF
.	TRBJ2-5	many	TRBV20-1	TGCAGTGCTAGCGTGCAAGAGACCCAGTACTTC	CSASVQETQYF
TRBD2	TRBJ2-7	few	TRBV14	TGTGCCAGCAGCCAATCTAGCGGGAGAACCCACGAGCAGTACTTC	CASSQSSGRTHEQYF
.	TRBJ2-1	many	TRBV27	TGTGCCAGCAGTTTTGCCCGATTGCAGTTCTTC	CASSFARLQFF
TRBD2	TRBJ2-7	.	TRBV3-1	TGTGCCAGCAGCCAAGCGTATTTTGCTAGCGGGAGAGCCTACGAGCAGTACTTC	CASSQAYFASGRAYEQYF
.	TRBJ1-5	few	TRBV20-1	TGCAGTGCTCGCCCTCAATCGGATGATCAGCCCCAGCATTTT	CSARPQSDDQPQHF
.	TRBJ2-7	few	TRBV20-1	TGCAGTGCTAGAGCCACGGCGGGCCCTTTCTACGAGCAGTACTTC	CSARATAGPFYEQYF
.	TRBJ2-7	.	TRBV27	TGTGCCAGCAGCTCGTTTGCGGGCCTGAGCTCCTACGAGCAGTACTTC	CASSSFAGLSSYEQYF